This section outlines one T cell receptor beta chain sequence together with its context. The sample holds a few counts of this clone. The antigen it binds to is not known. Within one base of it there is no much larger clone, and no base qualities were kept. The sample comes from a study of beta chain features in type 1 diabetes (dated by TCRdb to 2017 to 2018). At the level of the whole study: Mean age, gender distribution, total cell number and subset yield were not different between patients and healthy donors. In the study, TCRB repertoires of sorted circulating CD4+ T cell subsets from recently diagnosed type 1 diabetes patients were compared with those of matched healthy donors. A total of roughly 110 million sorted cells were examined across all samples, and the number of cells per subset was strongly correlated with RNA yield. Regulatory and stem cell-like memory subsets were isolated from only 8 patients and about 8 healthy donors, whereas naive and central memory subsets came from all 30 or so donors.

General study outcomes and caveats: At VDJ recombination sites, type 1 diabetes patients had fewer insertions and more deleted nucleotides, which implies abnormalities in thymic rearrangement. HLA sub-analyses involved small numbers of individuals, so any influence of HLA type on TCRB rearrangement remained unresolved. The naive, central memory and regulatory TCRB repertoires appeared to resemble one another more closely among patients than among healthy donors. Because cDNA was sequenced instead of genomic DNA, activated cells with high expression could be over-represented, although the groups did not differ in activation or CD3 levels. PCR may preferentially amplify shorter templates, but because patient and control samples were amplified and corrected together, any resulting skew would affect both groups equally. Type 1 diabetes patients showed a moderate but significant shortening of TCRB CDR3 length in all four CD4+ subsets.

A single peripheral blood draw of approximately 110 mL on average was collected from each donor into heparinised tubes. A BD FACSAria II and a panel including CD45RO, CCR7, CD25, CD127, CD95 and CD27 were used to sort naive, central memory, regulatory and stem cell-like memory CD4+ T cells. Purity was above 95% for every sorted population. Right away, PBMCs were isolated by Lymphoprep density gradient centrifugation and were stained directly, with no culture step. To minimize batch effects, samples were stained and sorted in pairs, one healthy donor with one patient per experiment. Based on the germline V gene, the CDR1 and CDR2 sequences are MGHRA and YSYEKL. Relative to germline, V is missing 5 bases and J is missing 2 bases, with 7 bases of the junction outside any gene match. Spanning cysteine to phenylalanine, the CDR3 consists of 17 amino acids. Here the CDR3 DNA is all that survives: 51 bases in frame from base 1.

The entire amount of isolated RNA was reverse transcribed using the High Capacity cDNA Reverse Transcription Kit, so the sequenced TCRB transcripts were expressed ones. Naive, central memory and regulatory T cell samples underwent deep immunoSEQ sequencing, averaging around 3.7 million total reads per sample. After sorted cells were lysed in RLT buffer, RNA was extracted with DNase-treated RNeasy Micro or Mini kits, with the choice depending on cell number. Each cell subset was processed on its own to prevent cross-contamination, while patient and healthy donor samples were processed together. TCRB sequences were amplified from cDNA with the immunoSEQ multiplex PCR, producing 87-bp fragments spanning the CDR3 region. The amplicons were sequenced using the Illumina HiSeq platform. In the paper's pipeline: Synthetic template baselines were used to correct PCR bias computationally, reads within Hamming distance 2 were collapsed together, and singletons that could not be merged were discarded. Reads were aligned to IMGT to assign V, D and J genes, CDR3 length, and insertions or deletions at six rearrangement sites. Within each subset, clonotype counts were normalized to sorted cell number, and only after that were true diversity and Gini coefficients computed with the tcR R package. The overlap coefficient, calculated on TCRB nucleotide sequences, was used to measure repertoire sharing. Out-of-frame TCRB sequences from naive cells were analyzed as a proxy for the pre-selection repertoire. TCRdb retrieved this table from immuneACCESS and kept in-frame rearrangements only. Not all clones are present; in checked studies, unresolved V genes account for under half, and no reason is known for the remainder. Clonal size and the V and J genes are those of that table, whereas D and trimming came from the DNA. Counted in this sample were more than 250,000 clones; roughly 15% of them appeared once. The ten largest clones take up roughly 0.015% of the sample.

The sequence was collected from a man between 18 and 29 years old with type 1 diabetes. Material for sequencing was naive CD4+ T cells from blood. The sample's cell subset or site label is to be understood as: true naive CD4+ T cells. This chain joins TRBV4-1 to TRBJ2-6; 9 bases in the junction line up with TRBD1. The CDR3 is CASSSNRGPAGANVLTF. The DNA sequence reads TGCGCCAGCAGCTCCAACAGGGGGCCGGCTGGGGCCAACGTCCTGACTTTC.